Listed below are T cell receptor beta chains from one sample, sequenced in a study of cytomegalovirus exposure and HLA in healthy donors. Assay used: immunoSEQ multiplex PCR; TCRdb lists only in-frame clones, some missing. The table shows more than 90,000 clones, with approximately 76% occurring only once. Specimen: PBMCs. These receptors originate from a man aged 35 to 55 in good health and CMV-seronegative. Each CDR3 is given with its conserved first and last residue. Fields, in order: J gene, V gene, CDR3 protein.

>TRBJ2-4|TRBV21-1
CASSKWGHSVLNIQYF
>TRBJ2-1|TRBV28
CASSYFHEQFF
>TRBJ2-1|TRBV29-1
CSGRGLANNEQFF
>TRBJ2-1|TRBV7-9
CASRKLTSRNNEQFF
>TRBJ1-1|TRBV9
CASSLHQGQGAAEAFF
>TRBJ1-1|TRBV5-1
CASSPSVNTEAFF
>TRBJ2-7|TRBV29-1
CSVQGSVLRSYEQYF
>TRBJ1-4|TRBV28
CASSLYPAIKRGDEKLFF
>TRBJ2-7|TRBV7-7
CASSLSPEYEQYF
>TRBJ2-5|TRBV11-3
CASSSPGGQLARKETQYF